This passage covers 28 T cell receptor beta chains from one sample sequenced in a study of siplizumab effects on memory and regulatory T cells. TCRdb keeps only in-frame clones here, not all; method: immunoSEQ multiplex PCR. This table holds about 94,000 clones, about 94% found once. Sequences were obtained from non-Treg CD4+ T cells sorted from blood. Source of these receptors: a human donor in good health.

This chain connects TRBV4-1 to TRBJ1-1; D is possibly TRBD1 (5 bases). Germline CDR1 reads MGHRA; CDR2 reads YSYEKL. The ends were cut back, 1 base at V and 4 bases at J, with 16 bases in the middle. The CDR3 consists of 16 residues. CDR3 bases: TGCGCCAGCAGCCAAGTTCAGGGTCGGGGTGTCACTGAAGCTTTCTTT. Its protein is CASSQVQGRGVTEAFF.

J is TRBJ1-1 and V is TRBV7-9; D unresolved. This CDR3 comprises 14 residues. CDR1 is SEHNR and CDR2 is FQNEAQ in the germline V gene (reference sequence). Trimming left V 5 bases short and J 4 bases short, with 14 bases between. DNA of the CDR3: TGTGCCAGCAGCCCAGATGGGTTTATCACTGAAGCTTTCTTT. It yields the protein CASSPDGFITEAFF.

The chain uses TRBV9 and TRBJ1-6; 8 bases line up with TRBD1. The V segment lost 5 bases and the J segment 7 bases; nucleotides outside the gene matches: 2. Germline V CDR1 and CDR2: SGDLS, YYNGEE. The CDR3 is 13 amino acids. CDR3 residues: CASRDRENSPLHF. Here the CDR3 DNA reads TGTGCCAGCAGGGACAGGGAGAATTCACCCCTCCACTTT.

The chain combines TRBV25-1 with TRBJ2-2; TRBD2 matches at 11 bases. CDR1 is MGHDK, CDR2 SYGVNS, per germline. V was pared by 5 bases and J by 3 bases, with 2 bases of the junction left unmatched. This CDR3 has 15 residues. The CDR3 DNA follows: TGTGCCAGCAGTCGGACTAGCGGGTACACCGGGGAGCTGTTTTTT. This encodes CASSRTSGYTGELFF.

The chain employs TRBV15 and TRBJ1-6; D gene unclear. CDR3 length equals 18 residues. In germline, CDR1 is LNHNV, CDR2 YYDKDF (reference sequence). The V and J ends lost 0 bases and 6 bases respectively, with 18 bases between them. The CDR3 reads CATSRDRTEEVRNSPLHF. The CDR3 coding sequence is TGTGCCACCAGCAGAGATCGAACAGAGGAAGTACGTAATTCACCCCTCCACTTT.

This chain joins TRBV2 and TRBJ1-4, with D perhaps TRBD1 (5 bases). Trimming took off 2 bases at V and 4 bases at J, with 14 bases between the two ends. The CDR3 is made up of 16 amino acids. Per the germline V gene, CDR1 is SNHLY and CDR2 is FYNNEI. CDR3 amino acids: CASSEKGRGSNEKLFF. The CDR3 DNA is TGTGCCAGCAGTGAAAAGGGGCGGGGCAGTAATGAAAAACTGTTTTTT. Supplemented by reference TRBV2 and TRBJ1-4, the full variable domain reads EPEVTQTPSHQVTQMGQEVILRCVPISNHLYFYWYRQILGQKVEFLVSFYNNEISEKSEIFDDQFSVERPDGSNFTLKIRSTKLEDSAMYFCASSEKGRGSNEKLFFGSGTQLSVL.

The chain is built from TRBV6-6 and TRBJ2-1; D is perhaps TRBD2 (6 bases). V was cut by 0 bases and J by 2 bases, with 11 bases left in between. Per the germline V gene, CDR1 is MNHNY and CDR2 is SVGAGI (reference sequence). CDR3 length equals 16 residues. The CDR3 reads CASSYSREAPYNEQFF. The CDR3 nucleotides are TGTGCCAGCAGTTACTCGAGGGAGGCCCCCTACAATGAGCAGTTCTTC.

The J gene is TRBJ2-3, the V gene TRBV19; 7 bases agree with TRBD1. Germline V lookup: CDR1 LNHDA, CDR2 SQIVND (reference sequence). V lost 5 bases, J lost 2 bases, and 4 bases stayed unmatched. CDR3 length equals 14 residues. CDR3 coding DNA: TGTGCCAGTAGTCCTGACAGGGTCACAGATACGCAGTATTTT. Translation gives CASSPDRVTDTQYF.

This chain uses TRBV9 with TRBJ1-3; D gene uncertain. The CDR3 sequence is 15 residues long. Germline CDR1 is SGDLS and CDR2 is YYNGEE. Trimming took off 0 bases at V and 0 bases at J, with 7 bases between the two ends. The CDR3 bases are TGTGCCAGCAGCGTAGGCCCCCACTCTGGAAACACCATATATTTT. It yields the protein CASSVGPHSGNTIYF.

The CDR3 sequence: CASSQQGTRFRREQYF. For the CDR3, the DNA is TGTGCCAGCAGCCAACAAGGGACCAGGTTCCGGAGGGAGCAGTACTTC. The rearrangement links TRBV7-9 to TRBJ2-7, with D perhaps being TRBD1 or TRBD2 (5 bases each). The CDR3 is 16 amino acids. Germline V lookup: CDR1 SEHNR, CDR2 FQNEAQ (reference sequence). Between the trimmed V and J ends, which lost 5 bases and 7 bases, there was a span of 24 bases.

The V call is TRBV9, the J call TRBJ2-3; tentative D call: TRBD1 (5 bases). Trimming took 0 bases from V and 5 from J, leaving 10 bases between them. Looked up from germline, CDR1 is SGDLS and CDR2 is YYNGEE. CDR3 length: 14 residues. The CDR3 DNA reads TGTGCCAGCAGCGTAGTCCCAGGGAAAGATACGCAGTATTTT. It yields the protein CASSVVPGKDTQYF.

The chain links TRBV6-5 to TRBJ1-1; TRBD1 might be the D (5 bases). V dropped 6 bases and J dropped 3 bases, with 14 bases sitting between them. CDR3 length: 14 amino acids. Germline CDR1 and CDR2: MNHEY and SVGAGI. The chain's CDR3 is CASRPWGGDTEAFF. The DNA of the CDR3 is TGTGCCAGCAGACCATGGGGGGGGGACACTGAAGCTTTCTTT.

V and J are TRBV28 and TRBJ2-7, with 10 positions matching TRBD1. CDR3 length: 12 residues. Trimming at V came to 6 bases and at J to 12 bases, leaving 8 bases not matched to a gene. Looked up from germline, CDR1 is MDHEN and CDR2 is SYDVKM. The CDR3 DNA sequence: TGTGCCAGCAGGACAGGGACAGGGGAGGGGTACTTC. Translated: CASRTGTGEGYF. Full variable domain (rest looked up from reference TRBV28 and TRBJ2-7): DVKVTQSSRYLVKRTGEKVFLECVQDMDHENMFWYRQDPGLGLRLIYFSYDVKMKEKGDIPEGYSVSREKKERFSLILESASTNQTSMYLCASRTGTGEGYFGPGTRLTVT.

This chain uses TRBV10-3 with TRBJ1-1, with D perhaps TRBD1 (5 bases). Trimming removed 2 bases from V and 1 base from J, with 14 bases in between. The CDR3 has 16 amino acids. The germline gives CDR1 ENHRY, CDR2 SYGVKD. CDR3 residues: CAISERGGATNTEAFF. The CDR3 nucleotides are TGTGCCATCAGTGAGAGGGGAGGGGCGACGAACACTGAAGCTTTCTTT.

The rearrangement links TRBV28 to TRBJ1-5; D may be TRBD1 (6 bases). Germline V lookup: CDR1 MDHEN, CDR2 SYDVKM. There are 14 residues in the CDR3. Trimming cost V 4 bases and J 2 bases, with 9 bases left between them. The CDR3: CASSSRTGNQPQHF. The CDR3 DNA follows: TGTGCCAGCAGTTCCAGGACAGGCAATCAGCCCCAGCATTTT.

The genes are TRBV5-8 and TRBJ1-2, with a weak D call TRBD1 (6 bases). The CDR3 is made up of 15 amino acids. V lost 3 bases and J lost 7, with 19 bases in between. CDR1 and CDR2 from the germline V gene are SGHTS and YDEGEE. The CDR3: CASSSLGGAKRGYTF. The DNA for the CDR3 is TGTGCCAGCAGCTCGCTCGGGGGGGCCAAACGTGGCTACACCTTC.

The chain has TRBV9 and TRBJ2-5; no firm D call. The V gene's germline CDR1 is SGDLS and CDR2 YYNGEE. V lost 4 bases and J 4 bases, leaving 17 bases between the germline ends. The length of the CDR3 is 15 residues. The CDR3: CASSLSEGRGETQYF. In DNA form, the CDR3 reads TGTGCCAGCAGCCTTTCGGAAGGACGAGGAGAGACCCAGTACTTC.

The chain is built from TRBV11-2 and TRBJ2-1, with 8 bases fitting TRBD2. This CDR3 contains 15 residues. Germline CDR1 and CDR2: SGHAT and FQNNGV. With 4 bases clipped from V and 2 bases from J, the junction kept 4 bases outside the gene matches. The CDR3 bases are TGTGCCAGCAGCTCCCGGGGACTAGCCTACAATGAGCAGTTCTTC. This sequence encodes CASSSRGLAYNEQFF.

This clone was seen once. The rearrangement joins TRBV5-6 to TRBJ2-7; 10 positions agree with TRBD1. This CDR3 has 14 amino acids. Germline lookup yields CDR1 SGHDT and CDR2 YYEEEE. V shed 4 bases and J 5 bases; nucleotides not matched to a gene: 6. This CDR3 is CASSQWDRGHEQYF. CDR3 sequence (DNA): TGTGCCAGCAGCCAGTGGGACAGGGGTCACGAGCAGTACTTC.

CDR3 sequence (DNA): TGTGCCAGCAGCTTAGCAGGCCGGGTTTCGTTCGGCTACACCTTC. Protein sequence: CASSLAGRVSFGYTF. The chain joins TRBV13 to TRBJ1-2, with no clear D. Germline loops: CDR1 PRHDT, CDR2 FYEKMQ (reference sequence). Trimming stripped 1 base from V and 8 bases from J, with 17 bases between. The CDR3 is 15 amino acids.

The V and J genes are TRBV18 and TRBJ2-3; D may be TRBD1 or TRBD2 (5 bases each). CDR1 is KGHSH, CDR2 LQKENI, per germline. There are 14 residues in the CDR3. Between the trimmed V and J ends, which lost 3 bases and 2 bases, there was a span of 9 bases. CDR3 amino acids: CASSPRDHTDTQYF. CDR3 DNA sequence: TGTGCCAGCTCACCCCGGGACCACACAGATACGCAGTATTTT. Variable domain in full (rest from reference TRBV18 and TRBJ2-3): NAGVMQNPRHLVRRRGQEARLRCSPMKGHSHVYWYRQLPEEGLKFMVYLQKENIIDESGMPKERFSAEFPKEGPSILRIQQVVRGDSAAYFCASSPRDHTDTQYFGPGTRLTVL.

The chain recombines TRBV4-1 with TRBJ2-1; D remains ambiguous. V dropped 2 bases and J dropped 0 bases, with 8 bases sitting between them. This CDR3 spans 15 amino acids. Germline CDR1 is MGHRA and CDR2 is YSYEKL. The CDR3 here is CASSQPGYSYNEQFF. In DNA, the CDR3 is TGCGCCAGCAGCCAACCAGGTTACTCCTACAATGAGCAGTTCTTC.

This chain uses TRBV30 with TRBJ2-3; TRBD1 matches at 11 bases. V lost 3 bases and J lost 3; bases outside the gene matches: 29. The CDR3 length is 23 residues. CDR1 and CDR2 from the germline V gene are GTSNPN and SVGIG (reference sequence). The CDR3: CAWSDPGARWGEGRDRGTDTQYF. Written as DNA, the CDR3 is TGTGCCTGGAGCGACCCTGGAGCGCGCTGGGGTGAGGGCAGGGACAGGGGGACAGATACGCAGTATTTT.

The table lists this clone with a count of one. The V call is TRBV10-3, the J call TRBJ1-2; 9 bases map to TRBD1. V trimming: 3 bases; J trimming: 7 bases; junction bases outside the gene matches: 12. There are 16 residues in the CDR3. The germline gives CDR1 ENHRY, CDR2 SYGVKD. CDR3 residues: CAISESTGGSFLGYTF. DNA of the CDR3: TGTGCCATCAGTGAATCAACAGGGGGCTCATTTCTTGGCTACACCTTC.

In nucleotides, the CDR3 is TGCGCCAGCAGCCAAGGTGGACTAGCGGGAACTCTTACAAGCTACGAGCAGTACTTC. This codes for CASSQGGLAGTLTSYEQYF. The chain recombines TRBV4-1 with TRBJ2-7; TRBD2 matches at 12 bases. This CDR3 has 19 residues. Per the germline V gene, CDR1 is MGHRA and CDR2 is YSYEKL. After removal of 1 base from V and 3 bases from J, the junction contained 13 bases not matched to a gene.

The chain combines TRBV2 with TRBJ1-1; D is ambiguous. Trimming shortened V by 0 bases and J by 5 bases, and 7 bases separated the two germline ends. CDR1 and CDR2 from the germline V gene are SNHLY and FYNNEI. This CDR3 is built from 13 residues. The chain's CDR3 is CASSEAQSTEAFF. CDR3 bases: TGTGCCAGCAGTGAAGCGCAGAGTACTGAAGCTTTCTTT.

This chain uses TRBV6-1 with TRBJ2-7, with D possibly being TRBD2 (6 bases). Trimming pared 5 bases from V and 0 bases from J, leaving 14 bases between. Germline CDR1 MNHNS, CDR2 SASEGT. The CDR3 loop spans 15 amino acids. CDR3 bases: TGTGCCAGCAGTTCCGGGACTGTCGTCTCCTACGAGCAGTACTTC. It specifies CASSSGTVVSYEQYF.

The CDR3 reads CASSLYGSQETQYF. Written as DNA, the CDR3 is TGTGCCAGCAGCTTGTATGGGAGCCAAGAGACCCAGTACTTC. The chain recombines TRBV5-6 with TRBJ2-5; D is possibly TRBD2 (5 bases). This CDR3 is built from 14 residues. The ends were cut back, 1 base at V and 1 base at J, with 8 bases in the middle. From germline, CDR1 is SGHDT and CDR2 YYEEEE.